This TCR beta chain was obtained from a study of cytomegalovirus exposure and HLA in healthy donors. Study conclusions and caveats: In a later analysis, HLA-C alleles had the fewest associated TCRs, DRB1 alleles the most. Cytomegalovirus-associated TCR beta chains were listed, numbering roughly 150. For most TCR beta V segments, an earlier analysis put the productive rate at about 90% or about 30% of the time.

Primers: 60 Vbeta forward and 13 Jbeta reverse. Only in-frame clones appear in the TCRdb table, and some are missing; sequencing was by immunoSEQ multiplex PCR. The data show around 170,000 clones, with approximately 84% seen just once and approximately 2.9% held by the top ten. Regarding this clone: Its antigen is unidentified.

In germline, CDR1 is SGHNT, CDR2 YYREEE (reference sequence). The V end lost 7 bases, the J end lost 7 bases, and 29 bases lay between the germline ends. The CDR3 consists of 17 residues. The chain is built from TRBV5-4 and TRBJ1-1; D possibly corresponds to TRBD1 (6 bases). The TCR comes from a woman aged 45-59 years in good health and CMV-seropositive. Specimen: PBMCs. CDR3 DNA sequence: TGTGCCAGCGAGATGTTAGGACGGGGGGCTTTAAGGAATGAAGCTTTCTTT. Amino acids: CASEMLGRGALRNEAFF.